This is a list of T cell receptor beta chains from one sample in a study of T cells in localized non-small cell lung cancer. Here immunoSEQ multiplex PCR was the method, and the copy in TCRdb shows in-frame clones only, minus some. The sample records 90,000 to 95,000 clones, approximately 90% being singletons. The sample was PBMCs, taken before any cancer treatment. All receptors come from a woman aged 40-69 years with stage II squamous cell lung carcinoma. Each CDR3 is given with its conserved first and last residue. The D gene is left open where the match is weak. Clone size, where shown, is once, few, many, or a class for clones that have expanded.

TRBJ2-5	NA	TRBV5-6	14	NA	TGTGCCAGCAGCCTGGACCGGTGGGCAGAGACCCAGTACTTC	CASSLDRWAETQYF
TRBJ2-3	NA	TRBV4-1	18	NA	TGCGCCAGCAGCCAAGGAGTCTGGGACCCTCTAGGGACAGATACGCAGTATTTT	CASSQGVWDPLGTDTQYF
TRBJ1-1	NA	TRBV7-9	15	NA	TGTGCCAGCAGCATCGGTCCGGGAGGTGACACTGAAGCTTTCTTT	CASSIGPGGDTEAFF
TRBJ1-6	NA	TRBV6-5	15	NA	TGTGCCAGCAGCCCCGGCCCCGGGGGGGGATCACCCCTCCACTTT	CASSPGPGGGSPLHF
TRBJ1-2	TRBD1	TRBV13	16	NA	TGTGCCAGCAGCTCGCACGGGACAGGGGGCGGTAATGGCTACACCTTC	CASSSHGTGGGNGYTF
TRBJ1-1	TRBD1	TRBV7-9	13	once	TGTGCCAGCAGCACCGGACAGGGGGCGGGAGCTTTCTTT	CASSTGQGAGAFF
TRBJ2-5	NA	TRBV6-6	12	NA	TGTGCCAGCAGTCCGGTTCCGGGGACCCAGTACTTC	CASSPVPGTQYF
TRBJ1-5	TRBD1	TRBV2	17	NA	TGTGCCAGCAGCGTCAGACAGGGGGGGATCGTGGATCAGCCCCAGCATTTT	CASSVRQGGIVDQPQHF
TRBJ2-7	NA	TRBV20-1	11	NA	TGCACCCAAGCACCAGGGGACGAGCAGTACTTC	CTQAPGDEQYF
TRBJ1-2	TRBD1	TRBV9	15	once	TGTGCCAGCAGCGACCCACAGGGGGGGGGCTATGGCTACACCTTC	CASSDPQGGGYGYTF
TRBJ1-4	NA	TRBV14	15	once	TGTGCCAGCAGCCAAGACCGGGGGGGCGGTGAAAAACTGTTTTTT	CASSQDRGGGEKLFF
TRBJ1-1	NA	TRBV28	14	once	TGTGCCAGCAGTTTAATTGGGGGTACGACTGAAGCTTTCTTT	CASSLIGGTTEAFF
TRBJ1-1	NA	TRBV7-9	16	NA	TGTGCCAGCAGCCCTCGTGGGGCCGGGGGTAACACTGAAGCTTTCTTT	CASSPRGAGGNTEAFF
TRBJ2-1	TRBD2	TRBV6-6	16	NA	TGTGCCAGCAGTTACACAAGCGGGAGGAGGGACAATGAGCAGTTCTTC	CASSYTSGRRDNEQFF
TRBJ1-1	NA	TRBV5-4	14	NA	TGTGCCAGCAGCTTGGCCAGGGGAGGCACTGAAGCTTTCTTT	CASSLARGGTEAFF
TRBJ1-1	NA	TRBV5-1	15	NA	TGCGCCAGCAGCTTGGAGACGTTGGGGACCACTGAAGCTTTCTTT	CASSLETLGTTEAFF
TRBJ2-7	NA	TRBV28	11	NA	TGTGCCACGCGGGGCTCCTACGAGCAGTACTTC	CATRGSYEQYF
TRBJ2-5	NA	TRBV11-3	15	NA	TGTGCCAGTTCCGAAGGGGGGCAGCTCCAAGAGACCCAGTACTTC	CASSEGGQLQETQYF
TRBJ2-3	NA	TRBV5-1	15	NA	TGCGCCAGCAGCTTGACTAGCAGTCGTATGAATACGCAGTATTTT	CASSLTSSRMNTQYF
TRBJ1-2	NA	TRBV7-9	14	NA	TGTGCCAGCAGCTTATCGGGTGGGGATCCCGGCTACACCTTC	CASSLSGGDPGYTF
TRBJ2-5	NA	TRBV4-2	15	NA	TGTGCCAGCAGCCACGAGGCGGGATTAGGGGAGACCCAGTACTTC	CASSHEAGLGETQYF
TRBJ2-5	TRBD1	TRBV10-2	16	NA	TGCGCCAGCAGTGAGCCCCGGGACAGGGGACAAGAGACCCAGTACTTC	CASSEPRDRGQETQYF
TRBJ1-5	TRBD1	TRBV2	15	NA	TGTGCCAGCTCTGCGGGACAGGGAAGAAATCAGCCCCAGCATTTT	CASSAGQGRNQPQHF
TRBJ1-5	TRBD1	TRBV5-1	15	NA	TGCGCCAGCAGCTTGGGGGACAGGGGTGCTCAGCCCCAGCATTTT	CASSLGDRGAQPQHF
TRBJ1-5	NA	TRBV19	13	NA	TGTGCCAGTAGTGAGGGGTTCCGGGCGTCCCAGCATTTT	CASSEGFRASQHF
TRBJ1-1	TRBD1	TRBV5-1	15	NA	TGCGCCAGCAGCTCCCGGACAGGGGCCAACACTGAAGCTTTCTTT	CASSSRTGANTEAFF
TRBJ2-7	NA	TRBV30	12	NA	TGTGCCTGGAGTGTACCCGGGGGCGAGCAGTACTTC	CAWSVPGGEQYF
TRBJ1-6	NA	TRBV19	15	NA	TGTGCCAGTAGCCCACAGGCTACCTATAATTCACCCCTCCACTTT	CASSPQATYNSPLHF
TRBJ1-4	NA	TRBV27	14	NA	TGTGCCAGCAGTCCCTCGGGACGGCTAGAAAAACTGTTTTTT	CASSPSGRLEKLFF
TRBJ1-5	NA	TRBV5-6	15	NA	TGTGCCAGCAGCTTGTGGGGACGGGACAATCAGCCCCAGCATTTT	CASSLWGRDNQPQHF
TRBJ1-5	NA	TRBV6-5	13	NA	TGTGCCAGCAGCCGGGACCACAATCAGCCCCAGCATTTT	CASSRDHNQPQHF
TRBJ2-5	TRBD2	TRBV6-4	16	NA	TGTGCCAGTACCACCCCGACTAGCGGGGGGGAAAAGACCCAGTACTTC	CASTTPTSGGEKTQYF
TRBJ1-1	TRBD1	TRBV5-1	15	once	TGCGCCAGCAGCTTGGCCGGACAGGGGTGGGCTGAAGCTTTCTTT	CASSLAGQGWAEAFF
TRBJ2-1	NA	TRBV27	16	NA	TGTGCCAGCAGCTCATTTCAGGGGTCAAGCTACAATGAGCAGTTCTTC	CASSSFQGSSYNEQFF
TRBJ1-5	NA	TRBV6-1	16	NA	TGTGCCAGCAGTGTTAGGGGCGAGTATAGCAATCAGCCCCAGCATTTT	CASSVRGEYSNQPQHF
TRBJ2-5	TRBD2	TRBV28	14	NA	TGTGCCAGCGCCCGGCGGGGGGGCAGAGAGACCCAGTACTTC	CASARRGGRETQYF
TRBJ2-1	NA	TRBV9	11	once	TGTGCCACCGATCGAGGGAATCAGCAGTTCTTC	CATDRGNQQFF
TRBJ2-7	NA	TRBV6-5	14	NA	TGTGCCACCACTTCGGGGGCAGCCCTAAGCGAGCAGTACTTC	CATTSGAALSEQYF
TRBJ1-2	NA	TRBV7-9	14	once	TGTGCCAGCAGCTCTGGGAACCGGGTTTATGGCTACACCTTC	CASSSGNRVYGYTF
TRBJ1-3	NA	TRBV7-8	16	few	TGTGCCAGCAGCTTAGGAACAAGGGGCTCTGGAAACACCATATATTTT	CASSLGTRGSGNTIYF
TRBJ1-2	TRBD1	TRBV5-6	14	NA	TGTGCCAGCAGCTACGGACAGGGGGCTCGGGGCTACACCTTC	CASSYGQGARGYTF
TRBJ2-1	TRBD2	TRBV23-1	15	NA	TGCGCCAGCAGCCACGGACTAGCGGGATACAATGAGCAGTTCTTC	CASSHGLAGYNEQFF
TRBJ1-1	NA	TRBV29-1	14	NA	TGCAGCGTTGATTTCCAGCGTGGGAACACTGAAGCTTTCTTT	CSVDFQRGNTEAFF
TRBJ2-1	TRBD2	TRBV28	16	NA	TGTGCCAGCATCCCCTCGCGGGGGGTTACCTACAATGAGCAGTTCTTC	CASIPSRGVTYNEQFF
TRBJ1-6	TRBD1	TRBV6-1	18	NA	TGTGCCAGCAGTGAAGCGGGACAGGGGAGCTCCTATAATTCACCCCTCCACTTT	CASSEAGQGSSYNSPLHF
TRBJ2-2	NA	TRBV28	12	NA	TGTGCCAGCAGTTTTGGGGCCGGGGAGCTGTTTTTT	CASSFGAGELFF
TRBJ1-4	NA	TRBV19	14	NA	TGTGCCAGTAGTATTAGGCGGTTTGGGGAAAAACTGTTTTTT	CASSIRRFGEKLFF